Presented here are 13 T cell receptor beta chains from one specimen sequenced in a study of T cell clonotyping in hematopoietic cell transplantation. The time point: recipient sample about 28 days before transplant, after cytoreduction. Data came from immunoSEQ multiplex PCR; TCRdb stores just in-frame clones and leaves some out. The sample includes about 9,200 clones, roughly 87% of them seen just once. The sequencing here drew on peripheral blood mononuclear cells, taken before stem cell transplant. The receptors come from a woman aged 55-70 years with acute myeloid leukemia. Some clones in this sample may be carry-over from other donors' samples.

The rearrangement joins TRBV7-2 to TRBJ2-3, with D unclear. The CDR3 contains 17 residues. V was shortened by 1 base and J by 3 bases, with 17 bases between the two germline ends. Germline V CDR1 and CDR2: SGHTA, FQGNSA. CDR3 sequence (DNA): TGTGCCAGCAGCTTAGTTGCTGGGGATCCCCGGACAGATACGCAGTATTTT. This sequence encodes CASSLVAGDPRTDTQYF.

This chain connects TRBV11-3 to TRBJ2-2; 7 bases are a match to TRBD2. Germline V gives CDR1 SGHNT, CDR2 YENEEA. The CDR3 is 18 residues long. The V gene end was trimmed by 0 bases and the J gene end by 4 bases; junction bases not matched to a gene: 11. The CDR3, as DNA: TGTGCCAGCAGCTTAGAGTACGGCGGGGGATCGACCACCGGGGAGCTGTTTTTT. It translates to CASSLEYGGGSTTGELFF.

V gene TRBV19 combines with J gene TRBJ2-3; the match to TRBD1 covers 12 bases. Germline trimming cut 6 bases from V and 5 bases from J; bases unmatched to any gene: 12. Germline V gene sequence: CDR1 LNHDA, CDR2 SQIVND (reference sequence). The CDR3 extends over 17 amino acids. The CDR3 bases are TGTGCCAGTAGCCACATGATGGGACAGGGGGCCGAAGATACGCAGTATTTT. Protein sequence: CASSHMMGQGAEDTQYF.

CDR3 residues: CASRRQGEQYV. The CDR3, as DNA: TGTGCCAGCAGACGACAGGGCGAGCAGTACGTC. The rearrangement links TRBV21-1 to TRBJ2-7; no check of the table's D call, TRBD1, against the DNA was made. TRBV21-1 is an annotated pseudogene. CDR3 length: 11 residues.

This chain joins TRBV5-5 and TRBJ1-1, with D hard to call. The germline V and J ends were trimmed by 0 bases and 0 bases, with 9 bases remaining between them. The CDR3 loop spans 15 amino acids. Germline assignment: CDR1 SGHKS and CDR2 YYEKEE (reference sequence). CDR3 sequence (DNA): TGTGCCAGCAGCTTGGTGGGCACCCTGAACACTGAAGCTTTCTTT. Encoded protein: CASSLVGTLNTEAFF.

The rearrangement links TRBV7-8 to TRBJ2-7, with unresolved D. The CDR3 contains 14 residues. Between the trimmed V and J ends, which lost 4 bases and 3 bases, there was a span of 13 bases. Looked up from germline, CDR1 is SGHVS and CDR2 is FQNEAQ. The CDR3 sequence: CASSSSPDLYEQYF. The CDR3 DNA follows: TGTGCCAGCAGCTCCTCCCCGGACCTCTACGAGCAGTACTTC.

This sequence joins TRBV2 and TRBJ2-7, with 11 bases fitting TRBD1. The CDR3 consists of 14 residues. The junction had 2 bases not matched to a gene; V was cut back by 4 bases and J by 3 bases. Germline CDR1 reads SNHLY; CDR2 reads FYNNEI. The CDR3 DNA reads TGTGCCAGCAGTGGGGGACAGGGGGTCTACGAGCAGTACTTC. Translating it yields CASSGGQGVYEQYF.

This rearrangement joins TRBV9 to TRBJ2-5, with D possibly TRBD1 on 5 matching bases. The germline V gene has CDR1 SGDLS and CDR2 YYNGEE. There are 14 residues in the CDR3. V lost 2 bases, J lost 2 bases, and 10 bases lay in between. DNA of the CDR3: TGTGCCAGCAGCGTCGACAGTCTACAAGAGACCCAGTACTTC. As protein: CASSVDSLQETQYF.

In its sample, this clone was seen once. V gene TRBV6-1 combines with J gene TRBJ1-5, with 7 bases aligning to TRBD1. Trimming cost V 2 bases and J 7 bases; bases outside gene matches: 5. The CDR3 loop spans 14 amino acids. Looked up from germline, CDR1 is MNHNS and CDR2 is SASEGT. The CDR3 protein is CASSESGGGQPQHF. For the CDR3, the DNA is TGTGCCAGCAGTGAATCAGGGGGTGGCCAGCCCCAGCATTTT.

This chain joins TRBV15 and TRBJ2-7; 9 positions agree with TRBD1. With V trimmed by 1 base and J by 1 base, 5 bases remained unmatched. Germline V gene sequence: CDR1 LNHNV, CDR2 YYDKDF (reference sequence). The CDR3 covers 16 residues. The CDR3 DNA sequence: TGTGCCACCAGCAGAGGGACCGGGACAGGGTCCTACGAGCAGTACGTC. This encodes CATSRGTGTGSYEQYV.

As DNA, the CDR3 is TGTGCCAGCAGTGGACTACAGGGGGTGGATGGCTACACCTTC. It specifies CASSGLQGVDGYTF. The chain has TRBV27 and TRBJ1-2; 8 bases line up with TRBD1. J was trimmed by 6 bases and V by 5 bases; bases with no gene match: 8. Germline V CDR1 and CDR2: MNHEY, SMNVEV (reference sequence). The CDR3 sequence is 14 residues long.

The chain joins TRBV27 to TRBJ2-1; D is possibly TRBD2 (5 bases). V lost 9 bases and J lost 7, with 19 bases in between. Germline loops: CDR1 MNHEY, CDR2 SMNVEV (reference sequence). The CDR3 extends over 14 amino acids. CDR3 in DNA: TGTGCCAGTAGCCGAAGCGGCCCTGGGAATGAGCAGTTCTTC. This translates into CASSRSGPGNEQFF.

The genes are TRBV7-2 and TRBJ1-6; possible D gene TRBD1, 5 bases. V lost 5 bases and J 10 bases, leaving 12 bases between the germline ends. The length of the CDR3 is 13 residues. Germline loops: CDR1 SGHTA, CDR2 FQGNSA. Here the CDR3 reads CASSPRVRSPLHF. DNA for the CDR3: TGTGCCAGCAGCCCCAGGGTTCGCTCACCCCTCCACTTT.